This T cell receptor (beta chain) is drawn from a study of blood T cells in healthy people across ages. The CDR3 consists of 14 residues. V dropped 1 base and J dropped 2 bases, with 11 bases sitting between them. From germline, CDR1 is DFQATT and CDR2 SNEGSKA (reference sequence). Through a sample-barcoded 5' primer and a J-beta primer mix, a second PCR was run for roughly 6 to 11 cycles. TCRdb itself ran the 5' RACE reads through MiXCR, one entry per CDR3 protein. The sample lists around 990,000 distinct CDR3 sequences, about two fifths occurring once. This clonotype was counted ten times or more. Its target is unknown. Study-level points and caveats: Across the age range, TCR beta diversity per million T cells fell in a roughly linear way.

A minimum of 6 million PBMCs was isolated per sample. The chain has TRBV20-1 and TRBJ2-5; TRBD1 is a possible D gene (5 bases). The source material was blood. This TCR was sampled from a man between 18 and 29 years old in good health. The CDR3 sequence is CSARGTTLQETQYF. Here the CDR3 DNA reads TGCAGTGCTAGAGGGACAACCTTACAAGAGACCCAGTACTTC.